The clone carrying this TCR beta chain has more than one count but fewer than ten. The target antigen is unknown. The record originates from a study of T cells in localized non-small cell lung cancer. Study-level results: Sequencing, confined to only one tumor region, leaves heterogeneity possible. Clonality of T cells reached its maximum in uninvolved adjacent lung, surpassing tumor. Greater blood T cell density accompanied longer overall survival.

This CDR3 comprises 12 residues. V shed 5 bases and J shed 10 bases, with 12 bases lying between them. Germline V gene lookup returns CDR1 SSHAT and CDR2 FNYEAQ (reference sequence). Sequencing was performed with immunoSEQ multiplex PCR; in TCRdb, only in-frame clones are kept and a portion is missing. This table holds about 59,000 clones, 80% to 90% found once. Here the sequenced sample was peripheral blood, taken before any cancer treatment. The clonotype was recovered from a man aged 40-75 years with stage I squamous cell lung carcinoma. The rearrangement uses TRBV7-7 and TRBJ2-1; D remains unclear. The CDR3 region has the DNA TGTGCCAGCAGCCATGGGTTCGGGGAGCAGTTCTTC. Amino acid sequence: CASSHGFGEQFF.